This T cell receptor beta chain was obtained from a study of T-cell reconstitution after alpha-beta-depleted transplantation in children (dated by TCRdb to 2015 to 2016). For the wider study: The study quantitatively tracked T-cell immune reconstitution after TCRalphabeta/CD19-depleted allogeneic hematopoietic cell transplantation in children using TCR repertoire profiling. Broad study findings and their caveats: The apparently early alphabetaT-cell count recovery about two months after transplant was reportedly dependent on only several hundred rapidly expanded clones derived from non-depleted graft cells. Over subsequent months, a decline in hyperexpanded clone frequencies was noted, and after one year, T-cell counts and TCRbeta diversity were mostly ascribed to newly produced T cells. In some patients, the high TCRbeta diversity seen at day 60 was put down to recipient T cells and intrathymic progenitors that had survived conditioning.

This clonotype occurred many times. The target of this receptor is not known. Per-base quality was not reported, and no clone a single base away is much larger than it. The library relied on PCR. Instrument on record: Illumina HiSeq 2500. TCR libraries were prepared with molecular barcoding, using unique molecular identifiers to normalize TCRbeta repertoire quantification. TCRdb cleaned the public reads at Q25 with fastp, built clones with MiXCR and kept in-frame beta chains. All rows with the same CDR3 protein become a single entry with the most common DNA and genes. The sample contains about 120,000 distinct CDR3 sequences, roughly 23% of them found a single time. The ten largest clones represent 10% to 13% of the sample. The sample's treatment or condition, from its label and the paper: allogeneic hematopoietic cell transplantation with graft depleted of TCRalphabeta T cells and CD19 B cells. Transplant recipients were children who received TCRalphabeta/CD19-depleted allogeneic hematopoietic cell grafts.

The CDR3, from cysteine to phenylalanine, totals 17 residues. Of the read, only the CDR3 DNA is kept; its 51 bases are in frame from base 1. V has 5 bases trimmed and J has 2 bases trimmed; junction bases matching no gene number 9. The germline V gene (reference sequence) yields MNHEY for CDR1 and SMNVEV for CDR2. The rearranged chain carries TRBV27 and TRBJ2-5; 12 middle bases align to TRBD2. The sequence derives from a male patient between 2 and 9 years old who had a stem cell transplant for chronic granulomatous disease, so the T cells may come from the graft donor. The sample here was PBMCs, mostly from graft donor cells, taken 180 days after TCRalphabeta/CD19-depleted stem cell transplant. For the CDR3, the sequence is CASSKTSGRGFQETQYF. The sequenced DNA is TGTGCCAGCAGTAAGACTAGCGGGAGAGGGTTTCAAGAGACCCAGTACTTC.